A single T cell receptor (beta chain) is shown here with its context. This sample is drawn from a study of blood T cell repertoires in COVID-19. Across the study: The United States, Italy and Spain were the sources of the acute and convalescent COVID-19 samples. In each case, the material was cDNA or gDNA derived from T cells, B-cell-depleted T cells, or PBMCs.

Clones were sequenced by immunoSEQ multiplex PCR, and TCRdb holds only the in-frame ones, with some missing. The repertoire holds 150,000 to 200,000 clones, approximately 87% seen once, with over 3.5% in the top ten. CDR1 is MNHNS and CDR2 is SASEGT in the germline V gene. The CDR3 is 16 amino acids. V dropped 2 bases and J dropped 2; count of bases not matched to a gene: 3. The clonotype was recovered from a man between 18 and 35 years old with active or convalescent COVID-19. The chain has TRBV6-1 and TRBJ2-3; 11 bases are a match to TRBD2. Sequences were obtained from peripheral blood. CDR3 nucleotide sequence: TGTGCCAGCAGTGAACAGACTAGCGGGATCACAGATACGCAGTATTTT. Protein product: CASSEQTSGITDTQYF.